The rows below give T cell receptor beta chains drawn from one sample of a study of lymphopenia after photon versus proton radiotherapy. TCRdb's table, derived via immunoSEQ multiplex PCR, lists solely in-frame clones and lacks some. The data contain roughly 150,000 clones, approximately 91% of them singletons. The sample in question was peripheral blood, obtained from a patient treated with photon-based radiotherapy. Receptor source: a man in his fifties with gastric cancer. The CDR3 runs from the conserved cysteine through the conserved F or W. D genes are given only for firm matches. A row's size may be missing; if present it is once, few, many or a size class.

d_call: TRBD1; j_call: TRBJ1-3; clone_size: -; v_call: TRBV5-1; cdr3_aa: CASSWGTVSGNTIYF; cdr3_nt: TGCGCCAGCAGCTGGGGGACAGTCTCTGGAAACACCATATATTTT
d_call: -; j_call: TRBJ2-5; clone_size: -; v_call: TRBV28; cdr3_aa: CASSRPDSFETQYF; cdr3_nt: TGTGCCAGCAGTCGCCCGGACAGCTTCGAGACCCAGTACTTC
d_call: TRBD2; j_call: TRBJ2-1; clone_size: -; v_call: TRBV7-9; cdr3_aa: CASSLGLADYNEQFF; cdr3_nt: TGTGCCAGCAGCCTCGGACTAGCGGACTACAATGAGCAGTTCTTC
d_call: -; j_call: TRBJ2-1; clone_size: -; v_call: TRBV7-3; cdr3_aa: CASSLALTVYNEQFF; cdr3_nt: TGTGCCAGCAGCTTAGCCCTGACAGTCTACAATGAGCAGTTCTTC
d_call: -; j_call: TRBJ2-7; clone_size: -; v_call: TRBV21-1; cdr3_aa: CASSPRALYEQYF; cdr3_nt: TGTGCCAGCAGCCCCCGGGCCTTATACGAGCAGTACTTC
d_call: -; j_call: TRBJ2-7; clone_size: -; v_call: TRBV5-4; cdr3_aa: CASSLAGGFNEQYF; cdr3_nt: TGTGCCAGCAGCTTGGCGGGTGGTTTTAACGAGCAGTACTTC
d_call: -; j_call: TRBJ2-7; clone_size: -; v_call: TRBV5-4; cdr3_aa: CASRQQGFSYEQYF; cdr3_nt: TGTGCCAGCAGGCAACAGGGATTCTCCTACGAGCAGTACTTC
d_call: TRBD1; j_call: TRBJ2-5; clone_size: -; v_call: TRBV4-3; cdr3_aa: CASSQTGQGFETQYF; cdr3_nt: TGCGCCAGCAGTCAAACTGGACAGGGATTTGAGACCCAGTACTTC
d_call: -; j_call: TRBJ1-1; clone_size: -; v_call: TRBV6-5; cdr3_aa: CASKTLQGNGAEAFF; cdr3_nt: TGTGCCAGCAAAACCCTCCAGGGTAATGGGGCTGAAGCTTTCTTT
d_call: TRBD2; j_call: TRBJ2-1; clone_size: -; v_call: TRBV7-9; cdr3_aa: CASSLGLASLGEQFF; cdr3_nt: TGTGCCAGCAGCTTAGGACTAGCATCCCTTGGTGAGCAGTTCTTC
d_call: TRBD1; j_call: TRBJ1-4; clone_size: -; v_call: TRBV7-9; cdr3_aa: CASSFTGARANEKLFF; cdr3_nt: TGTGCCAGCAGCTTTACAGGGGCGAGAGCTAATGAAAAACTGTTTTTT
d_call: TRBD2; j_call: TRBJ2-7; clone_size: -; v_call: TRBV6-5; cdr3_aa: CASRSPGGFYEQYF; cdr3_nt: TGTGCCAGCAGAAGTCCGGGAGGCTTCTACGAGCAGTACTTC
d_call: TRBD1; j_call: TRBJ1-2; clone_size: -; v_call: TRBV5-8; cdr3_aa: CASSLILLRTGAGYTF; cdr3_nt: TGTGCCAGCAGCTTGATACTTCTGCGGACAGGGGCTGGCTACACCTTC
d_call: -; j_call: TRBJ2-2; clone_size: few; v_call: TRBV7-9; cdr3_aa: CASSLGVRELFF; cdr3_nt: TGTGCCAGCAGCTTAGGAGTCAGGGAGCTGTTTTTT
d_call: -; j_call: TRBJ2-1; clone_size: -; v_call: TRBV10-1; cdr3_aa: CASSARLAFGDNEQFF; cdr3_nt: TGCGCCAGCAGTGCCCGTCTAGCGTTTGGAGACAATGAGCAGTTCTTC
d_call: -; j_call: TRBJ1-4; clone_size: -; v_call: TRBV19; cdr3_aa: CASTNPVNEKLFF; cdr3_nt: TGTGCCAGTACTAATCCCGTTAATGAAAAACTGTTTTTT
d_call: TRBD2; j_call: TRBJ2-7; clone_size: -; v_call: TRBV18; cdr3_aa: CASSRTSGRTEQYF; cdr3_nt: TGTGCCAGCTCACGGACTAGCGGGAGAACCGAGCAGTACTTC
d_call: -; j_call: TRBJ2-7; clone_size: -; v_call: TRBV7-6; cdr3_aa: CASSKQGGVTYEQYF; cdr3_nt: TGTGCCAGCAGCAAACAGGGCGGTGTCACCTACGAGCAGTACTTC
d_call: -; j_call: TRBJ1-2; clone_size: -; v_call: TRBV18; cdr3_aa: CASSPPGSAGLNYGYTF; cdr3_nt: TGTGCCAGCTCACCACCGGGGAGTGCCGGACTGAACTATGGCTACACCTTC
d_call: TRBD2; j_call: TRBJ2-3; clone_size: -; v_call: TRBV11-3; cdr3_aa: CASSSAGTSGMGGTDTQYF; cdr3_nt: TGTGCCAGCAGCTCAGCCGGGACTAGCGGGATGGGCGGCACAGATACGCAGTATTTT
d_call: -; j_call: TRBJ2-7; clone_size: -; v_call: TRBV10-3; cdr3_aa: CAISESWQGNEQYF; cdr3_nt: TGTGCCATCAGTGAGTCGTGGCAGGGCAACGAGCAGTACTTC
d_call: -; j_call: TRBJ2-3; clone_size: -; v_call: TRBV5-1; cdr3_aa: CASSSQTSADTQYF; cdr3_nt: TGCGCCAGCAGCTCCCAGACTAGTGCAGATACGCAGTATTTT
d_call: -; j_call: TRBJ1-2; clone_size: -; v_call: TRBV29-1; cdr3_aa: CSVELRDGANYGYTF; cdr3_nt: TGCAGCGTTGAACTCCGGGACGGAGCTAACTATGGCTACACCTTC
d_call: TRBD2; j_call: TRBJ2-2; clone_size: -; v_call: TRBV6-1; cdr3_aa: CASSDLAGGGTGELFF; cdr3_nt: TGTGCCAGCAGTGATCTAGCGGGAGGTGGAACCGGGGAGCTGTTTTTT
d_call: -; j_call: TRBJ1-3; clone_size: -; v_call: TRBV5-1; cdr3_aa: CASSLLPGVSGNTIYF; cdr3_nt: TGCGCCAGCAGCTTGTTGCCGGGGGTATCTGGAAACACCATATATTTT
d_call: -; j_call: TRBJ2-2; clone_size: -; v_call: TRBV18; cdr3_aa: CASSPQNANTGELFF; cdr3_nt: TGTGCCAGCTCACCACAGAATGCGAACACCGGGGAGCTGTTTTTT
d_call: -; j_call: TRBJ2-7; clone_size: -; v_call: TRBV6-5; cdr3_aa: CASRTGTASYEQYF; cdr3_nt: TGTGCCAGCAGGACCGGGACGGCCTCCTACGAGCAGTACTTC
d_call: -; j_call: TRBJ1-5; clone_size: -; v_call: TRBV6-5; cdr3_aa: CASSSSSNQPQHF; cdr3_nt: TGTGCCAGCAGTTCGTCTAGCAATCAGCCCCAGCATTTT
d_call: TRBD2; j_call: TRBJ2-7; clone_size: -; v_call: TRBV5-4; cdr3_aa: CASSDSRGLEQYF; cdr3_nt: TGTGCCAGCAGCGACTCCCGGGGACTAGAGCAGTACTTC
d_call: TRBD1; j_call: TRBJ2-5; clone_size: -; v_call: TRBV27; cdr3_aa: CASRTRDSQETQYF; cdr3_nt: TGTGCCAGCAGAACGAGGGACAGCCAAGAGACCCAGTACTTC
d_call: -; j_call: TRBJ2-1; clone_size: few; v_call: TRBV7-6; cdr3_aa: CASSPRGTRGINEQFF; cdr3_nt: TGTGCCAGCAGCCCGCGGGGGACCAGGGGAATCAATGAGCAGTTCTTC
d_call: TRBD2; j_call: TRBJ2-1; clone_size: -; v_call: TRBV5-1; cdr3_aa: CASSLRAGGPRNEQFF; cdr3_nt: TGCGCCAGCAGCTTGAGGGCGGGAGGGCCTCGCAATGAGCAGTTCTTC
d_call: TRBD1; j_call: TRBJ1-1; clone_size: few; v_call: TRBV30; cdr3_aa: CAWDRRGLNTEAFF; cdr3_nt: TGTGCCTGGGACCGCAGGGGGCTGAACACTGAAGCTTTCTTT
d_call: -; j_call: TRBJ1-4; clone_size: -; v_call: TRBV28; cdr3_aa: CASRSGTSNEKLFF; cdr3_nt: TGTGCCAGCAGATCCGGGACATCTAATGAAAAACTGTTTTTT
d_call: -; j_call: TRBJ2-5; clone_size: -; v_call: TRBV7-9; cdr3_aa: CASSLGDYRDNQETQYF; cdr3_nt: TGTGCCAGCAGCTTAGGGGATTACAGGGACAACCAAGAGACCCAGTACTTC
d_call: -; j_call: TRBJ2-2; clone_size: once; v_call: TRBV5-1; cdr3_aa: CASSTGGNTGELFF; cdr3_nt: TGCGCCAGCAGCACAGGCGGGAACACCGGGGAGCTGTTTTTT
d_call: TRBD1; j_call: TRBJ1-1; clone_size: -; v_call: TRBV30; cdr3_aa: CAWSPTGGWAEAFF; cdr3_nt: TGTGCCTGGAGTCCAACAGGGGGATGGGCTGAAGCTTTCTTT
d_call: TRBD1; j_call: TRBJ2-7; clone_size: -; v_call: TRBV28; cdr3_aa: CASSGQVGYEQYF; cdr3_nt: TGTGCCAGCAGTGGACAGGTGGGGTACGAGCAGTACTTC
d_call: TRBD1; j_call: TRBJ1-5; clone_size: -; v_call: TRBV19; cdr3_aa: CASSSGGVQPQHF; cdr3_nt: TGTGCCAGTAGTTCAGGGGGGGTTCAGCCCCAGCATTTT
d_call: TRBD1; j_call: TRBJ2-2; clone_size: -; v_call: TRBV28; cdr3_aa: CASTGTGFGGELFF; cdr3_nt: TGTGCCAGCACCGGGACAGGCTTCGGCGGGGAGCTGTTTTTT
d_call: -; j_call: TRBJ2-3; clone_size: -; v_call: TRBV11-2; cdr3_aa: CASSRPTRHTQYF; cdr3_nt: TGTGCCAGCAGCCGTCCGACTAGACATACGCAGTATTTT
d_call: TRBD1; j_call: TRBJ2-7; clone_size: -; v_call: TRBV5-1; cdr3_aa: CASSPSRDRGWAYEQYF; cdr3_nt: TGCGCCAGCAGCCCGTCCCGGGACAGGGGATGGGCGTACGAGCAGTACTTC
d_call: -; j_call: TRBJ2-7; clone_size: -; v_call: TRBV7-9; cdr3_aa: CASSSLTYEQYF; cdr3_nt: TGTGCCAGCAGCTCACTAACCTACGAGCAGTACTTC
d_call: -; j_call: TRBJ1-2; clone_size: -; v_call: TRBV6-1; cdr3_aa: CASTQGGYGYTF; cdr3_nt: TGTGCCAGCACCCAAGGCGGCTATGGCTACACCTTC
d_call: TRBD1; j_call: TRBJ1-2; clone_size: -; v_call: TRBV29-1; cdr3_aa: CSAGTGGYTF; cdr3_nt: TGCAGCGCCGGGACAGGTGGCTACACCTTC
d_call: TRBD2; j_call: TRBJ2-7; clone_size: once; v_call: TRBV28; cdr3_aa: CASSSSSRGSDEQYF; cdr3_nt: TGTGCCAGCAGTTCCTCATCCCGCGGGAGCGACGAGCAGTACTTC
d_call: -; j_call: TRBJ1-2; clone_size: -; v_call: TRBV30; cdr3_aa: CAWSGGTYGYTF; cdr3_nt: TGTGCCTGGTCGGGGGGGACCTATGGCTACACCTTC
d_call: -; j_call: TRBJ2-7; clone_size: -; v_call: TRBV4-2; cdr3_aa: CASSQDFNVGYEQYF; cdr3_nt: TGTGCCAGCAGCCAAGATTTTAATGTCGGTTACGAGCAGTACTTC
d_call: -; j_call: TRBJ2-7; clone_size: -; v_call: TRBV14; cdr3_aa: CASSQVKGMDYYEQYF; cdr3_nt: TGTGCCAGCAGCCAAGTCAAGGGGATGGACTACTACGAGCAGTACTTC